These 19 T cell receptor beta chains were sequenced from one sample in a study of beta chain features in type 1 diabetes. Every bit of the isolated RNA underwent reverse transcription, so sequencing read expressed TCRB transcripts. Assay used: immunoSEQ multiplex PCR; TCRdb lists only in-frame clones, some missing. The data show 300,000 to 350,000 clones, around 13% seen once. Sequences were obtained from central memory CD4+ T cells from blood. These receptors all come from a man younger than 45 in good health.

This clone was counted between two and nine times. V and J are TRBV30 and TRBJ1-6; 8 bases align to TRBD1. The germline V gene has CDR1 GTSNPN and CDR2 SVGIG (reference sequence). V dropped 2 bases and J dropped 9; count of bases not matched to a gene: 12. This CDR3 region has 16 residues. CDR3 in amino acids: CAWSFGTGQGSSPLHF. The DNA for the CDR3 is TGTGCCTGGAGTTTCGGTACTGGACAGGGAAGTTCACCCCTCCACTTT.

This clone has just a few counts. This chain uses TRBV28 with TRBJ2-3; unclear D gene. Germline CDR1 MDHEN, CDR2 SYDVKM. Trimming left V 6 bases short and J 2 bases short, with 9 bases between. The CDR3 runs to 13 residues. As DNA, the CDR3 is TGTGCCAGCAGAAGACGGGTCACAGATACGCAGTATTTT. Protein: CASRRRVTDTQYF.

The CDR3 nucleotides are TGTGCCAGCAGCTTAGGGACAGGGAGCTATGGCTACACCTTC. Translation: CASSLGTGSYGYTF. The rearrangement joins TRBV5-6 to TRBJ1-2, with 9 bases identical to TRBD1. Germline V gene data show CDR1 as SGHDT and CDR2 as YYEEEE. V was clipped by 2 bases and J by 4 bases; unmatched bases: 3. The CDR3 runs 14 residues.

A few counts support this clone. This chain uses TRBV6-5 with TRBJ2-3, with 9 bases lining up with TRBD2. Germline V gene sequence: CDR1 MNHEY, CDR2 SVGAGI. The CDR3 spans 15 residues. The ends lost 6 bases at V and 2 bases at J; junction bases unmatched: 6. The DNA for the CDR3 is TGTGCCAGCAGCTCCTTAGCGGGAGACACAGATACGCAGTATTTT. The encoded protein is CASSSLAGDTDTQYF.

This clone was observed at least ten times. The rearrangement joins TRBV4-3 to TRBJ1-2; D is unclear. The CDR3 extends over 14 amino acids. CDR1 and CDR2 from the germline V gene are LGHNA and YSLEER. Trimming removed 3 bases from V and 4 bases from J, with 12 bases in between. Written as DNA, the CDR3 is TGCGCCAGCAGCCATGAACGATCGAGCTATGGCTACACCTTC. Translated: CASSHERSSYGYTF.

This chain joins TRBV7-2 and TRBJ2-3; D call uncertain. Germline values: CDR1 SGHTA, CDR2 FQGNSA. Trimming took off 2 bases at V and 4 bases at J, with 7 bases between the two ends. The CDR3 sequence is 13 residues long. CDR3 nucleotides: TGTGCCAGCAGCTTAACCCCGTCAGATACGCAGTATTTT. This sequence encodes CASSLTPSDTQYF.

This clone was seen a handful of times. The CDR3: CASSPRTGTEQYV. In nucleotides, the CDR3 is TGTGCCAGCAGCCCCAGGACAGGGACCGAGCAGTACGTC. The rearrangement uses TRBV7-2 and TRBJ2-7; 8 positions agree with TRBD1. Germline trimming cut 5 bases from V and 6 bases from J; bases unmatched to any gene: 6. The CDR3 loop spans 13 amino acids. CDR1 and CDR2 from the germline V gene are SGHTA and FQGNSA.

This chain uses TRBV14 with TRBJ2-7; D might be TRBD2 (7 bases). The V end lost 4 bases, the J end lost 4 bases, and 11 bases lay between the germline ends. This CDR3 spans 13 amino acids. CDR1 SGHDN and CDR2 FVKESK come from the germline V gene. CDR3 nucleotides: TGTGCCAGCAGCCGGGGGGGCGGTTACGAGCAGTACGTC. This translates into CASSRGGGYEQYV.

This clone was seen a few times. This sequence joins TRBV5-6 and TRBJ1-6, with D possibly being TRBD1 (5 bases). V was pared by 4 bases and J by 3 bases, with 17 bases between. The V gene's germline CDR1 is SGHDT and CDR2 YYEEEE. The CDR3 length is 17 residues. CDR3 amino acids: CASSLQGPMGYNSPLHF. The DNA for the CDR3 is TGTGCCAGCAGCCTGCAGGGACCTATGGGCTATAATTCACCCCTCCACTTT.

This chain links TRBV7-2 with TRBJ1-2; D may be TRBD1 (6 bases). Trimming left V 1 base short and J 8 bases short, with 14 bases between. Germline V gives CDR1 SGHTA, CDR2 FQGNSA. The CDR3 loop spans 14 amino acids. The CDR3: CASSLVTGTPGYTF. The CDR3 nucleotides are TGTGCCAGCAGCTTAGTAACAGGGACGCCCGGCTACACCTTC.

This clone was counted only a few times. This chain uses TRBV2 with TRBJ1-6; possibly TRBD1 for D (6 bases). The CDR3 sequence is 15 residues long. Germline V gene data show CDR1 as SNHLY and CDR2 as FYNNEI. With 10 bases removed from V and 4 bases from J, the gap between germline ends came to 17 bases. The CDR3 region is CATSEQGSYNSPLHF. Written as DNA, the CDR3 is TGTGCCACTTCAGAACAGGGTTCATATAATTCACCCCTCCACTTT.

J is TRBJ2-5 and V is TRBV5-1; the match to TRBD1 covers 8 bases. Trimming at V came to 0 bases and at J to 0 bases, leaving 1 base not matched to a gene. Germline V CDR1 and CDR2: SGHRS, YFSETQ. This CDR3 contains 15 residues. The CDR3 nucleotides read TGCGCCAGCAGCTTGGCGGGACAGGACCAAGAGACCCAGTACTTC. This encodes CASSLAGQDQETQYF. The full variable domain, with the rest looked up from reference TRBV5-1 and TRBJ2-5, is KAGVTQTPRYLIKTRGQQVTLSCSPISGHRSVSWYQQTPGQGLQFLFEYFSETQRNKGNFPGRFSGRQFSNSRSEMNVSTLELGDSALYLCASSLAGQDQETQYFGPGTRLLVL.

This clone was detected only a few times. The CDR3 protein is CASRRARNTGELFF. The CDR3 coding sequence is TGTGCCAGCAGGAGGGCCAGGAACACCGGGGAGCTGTTTTTT. The chain carries TRBV10-3 and TRBJ2-2; the D gene is possibly TRBD2 (6 bases). V was clipped by 10 bases and J by 1 base, with 13 bases between them. Germline assignment: CDR1 ENHRY and CDR2 SYGVKD. The CDR3 extends over 14 amino acids.

The V gene is TRBV2, the J gene TRBJ2-5, with D tentatively TRBD1 (5 bases). In germline, CDR1 is SNHLY, CDR2 FYNNEI. This CDR3 spans 12 amino acids. V was cut by 3 bases and J by 5 bases, with 7 bases left in between. CDR3: CASSDWGETQYF. In DNA, the CDR3 is TGTGCCAGCAGTGATTGGGGCGAGACCCAGTACTTC.

The chain links TRBV5-1 to TRBJ2-1; 9 bases fit TRBD1. Germline loops: CDR1 SGHRS, CDR2 YFSETQ. The V and J ends lost 0 bases and 9 bases, in that order; junction bases with no gene match: 10. This CDR3 comprises 16 residues. The chain's CDR3 is CASSLGGTGFVLEQFF. The DNA for the CDR3 is TGCGCCAGCAGCTTGGGAGGGACAGGGTTCGTGCTTGAGCAGTTCTTC.

This clone was recorded many times. The chain carries TRBV7-9 and TRBJ2-1; no definite D call. Germline CDR1 SEHNR, CDR2 FQNEAQ (reference sequence). V was pared by 5 bases and J by 5 bases, with 13 bases between. The CDR3 extends over 14 amino acids. The CDR3 protein is CASSLANANNEQFF. In DNA form, the CDR3 reads TGTGCCAGCAGCCTTGCGAACGCTAACAATGAGCAGTTCTTC.

The V and J genes are TRBV9 and TRBJ2-1; a possible D gene is TRBD1 (6 bases). Germline CDR1 SGDLS, CDR2 YYNGEE. Trimming removed 4 bases from V and 0 bases from J, with 23 bases in between. This CDR3 has 19 amino acids. CDR3 nucleotides: TGTGCCAGCAGCACCCCTAGTGGGGGCCGGCCAAGCTCCTACAATGAGCAGTTCTTC. As protein: CASSTPSGGRPSSYNEQFF.

The V call is TRBV4-1, the J call TRBJ2-3; D is ambiguous. The CDR3 consists of 15 residues. CDR1 MGHRA and CDR2 YSYEKL come from the germline V gene. V gave up 6 bases and J gave up 0 bases, with 13 bases separating them. DNA for the CDR3: TGCGCCAGCAGGCATTCCTTGATTAGCACAGATACGCAGTATTTT. The encoded protein is CASRHSLISTDTQYF.

There are a few counts of this clone. The rearrangement uses TRBV7-9 and TRBJ2-1; 10 bases align to TRBD1. Trimming at V came to 5 bases and at J to 4 bases, leaving 5 bases not matched to a gene. Looked up from germline, CDR1 is SEHNR and CDR2 is FQNEAQ (reference sequence). This CDR3 has 15 residues. This CDR3 is CASSRQGAQYNEQFF. The CDR3 DNA is TGTGCCAGCAGCCGACAGGGGGCGCAATACAATGAGCAGTTCTTC.